Sequencing of this TCR beta chain was carried out in a study of metastatic and nonmetastatic thyroid tumors (dated by TCRdb to 2020 to 2021). Some background on the complete study: Repertoires from peripheral blood and from tumor or nodule tissue samples of malignant and benign thyroid patients were compared. General findings and caveats noted by the study authors: In both blood and tumor samples, TCR beta diversity was reported to be significantly higher in malignant tumors than in benign nodules.

The method behind the library was PCR. Instrument used: Illumina HiSeq 4000. High-throughput sequencing was used to profile the TCR beta-chain CDR3 region of every patient. Per the original workflow: Drawing on CDR3 differences between clinicopathological groups, the researchers built a classifier meant to tell apart patients with distant-metastatic papillary thyroid cancer. To measure repertoire diversity the researchers used the Shannon index, while the Morisita-Horn index served to gauge how similar the tumor and blood repertoires were. TCRdb's own reprocessing of the public reads used fastp at Q25 and MiXCR and kept productive beta chains. TCRdb's processing, not the authors', yielded these V and J calls. A total of tens of thousands of clones appear in this sample, approximately 40% of them only once. In total, the top ten clones hold about 30% of the sample. According to the germline V gene, CDR1 reads MDHEN and CDR2 reads SYDVKM. The CDR3 holds 14 amino acids from the cysteine to the phenylalanine. Only CDR3 DNA remains: 42 bases, in frame from the first base. Trimmed from V: 7 bases; trimmed from J: 2 bases; junction bases lacking a gene match: 3.

No patient had received any treatment before thyroid surgery. Using T-cell receptor beta sequencing, the study looked back at clinical samples from patients collected from about 2011 to 2019. Turning to this clone: Its binding antigen is unknown. No base quality information exists; no much larger clone differs at one position.

Sequencing was done on a sample of tumor tissue. This TCR derives from a female donor with papillary thyroid cancer or a benign thyroid nodule (not recorded which). Some clones in this sample may be carry-over from other donors' samples. The chain is encoded by TRBV28 joined to TRBJ2-3, and 10 junctional nucleotides match TRBD1. The base sequence is TGTGCCAGCATGGGGACAGGGGTCACAGATACGCAGTATTTT. This sequence encodes CASMGTGVTDTQYF.